This TCR beta chain emerged from a study of cytomegalovirus exposure and HLA in healthy donors. Broader study findings: In the 120 validation repertoires, approximately 94% of cluster scores exceeded 0, per a later analysis.

Note on this clone: Its specificity is unknown.

Germline-derived CDR1 and CDR2 are SQVTM and ANQGSEA. CDR3 length equals 12 residues. The V and J ends lost 2 bases and 5 bases respectively, with 9 bases between them. The table came from immunoSEQ multiplex PCR; TCRdb's copy has only in-frame clones and leaves some out. The sample carries over 200,000 clones, about nine tenths recorded once. This chain links TRBV29-1 with TRBJ1-1; D uncertain. The TCR comes from a young woman in good health and CMV-seropositive. The sequenced sample was PBMCs. The CDR3 protein is CSVERGYTEAFF. The CDR3 region has the DNA TGCAGCGTTGAAAGAGGGTATACTGAAGCTTTCTTT.